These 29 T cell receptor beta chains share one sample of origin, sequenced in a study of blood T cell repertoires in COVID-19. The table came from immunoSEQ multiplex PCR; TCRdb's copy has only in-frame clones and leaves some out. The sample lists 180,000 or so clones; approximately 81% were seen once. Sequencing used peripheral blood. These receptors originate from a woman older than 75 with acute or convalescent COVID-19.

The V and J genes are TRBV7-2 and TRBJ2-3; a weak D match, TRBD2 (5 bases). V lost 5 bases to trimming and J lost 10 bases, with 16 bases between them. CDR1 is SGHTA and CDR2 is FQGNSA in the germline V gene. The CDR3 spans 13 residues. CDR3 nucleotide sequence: TGTGCCAGCAGCCCTGTTCACGGGAACGCGCAGTATTTT. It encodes CASSPVHGNAQYF.

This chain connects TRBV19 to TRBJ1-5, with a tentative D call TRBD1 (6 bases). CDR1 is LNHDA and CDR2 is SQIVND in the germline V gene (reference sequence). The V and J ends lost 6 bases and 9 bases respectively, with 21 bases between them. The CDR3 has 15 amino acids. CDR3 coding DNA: TGTGCCAGTAGAGTAATTGGGGGGGGCGATTTGCCCCAGCATTTT. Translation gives CASRVIGGGDLPQHF. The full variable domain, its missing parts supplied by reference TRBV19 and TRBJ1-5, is DGGITQSPKYLFRKEGQNVTLSCEQNLNHDAMYWYRQDPGQGLRLIYYSQIVNDFQKGDIAEGYSVSREKKESFPLTVTSAQKNPTAFYLCASRVIGGGDLPQHFGDGTRLSIL.

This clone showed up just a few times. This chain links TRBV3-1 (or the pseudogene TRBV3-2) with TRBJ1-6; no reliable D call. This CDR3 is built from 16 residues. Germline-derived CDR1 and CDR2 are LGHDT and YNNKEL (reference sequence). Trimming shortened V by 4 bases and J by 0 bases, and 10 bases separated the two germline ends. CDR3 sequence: CASSLSHSSYNSPLHF. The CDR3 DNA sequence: TGTGCCAGCAGCCTGAGCCATAGCTCCTATAATTCACCCCTCCACTTT.

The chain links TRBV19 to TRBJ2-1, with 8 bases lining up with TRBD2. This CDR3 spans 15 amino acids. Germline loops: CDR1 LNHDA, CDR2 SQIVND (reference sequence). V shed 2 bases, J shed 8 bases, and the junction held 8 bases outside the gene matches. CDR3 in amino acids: CASSINGRADHEQFF. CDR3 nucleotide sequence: TGTGCCAGTAGTATAAACGGGAGGGCCGACCATGAGCAGTTCTTC.

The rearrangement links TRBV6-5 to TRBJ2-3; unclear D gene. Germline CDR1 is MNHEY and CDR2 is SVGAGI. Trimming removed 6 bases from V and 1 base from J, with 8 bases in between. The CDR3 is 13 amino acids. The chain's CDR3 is CASRSSGTDTQYF. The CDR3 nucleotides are TGTGCCAGCAGGTCCTCCGGCACAGATACGCAGTATTTT.

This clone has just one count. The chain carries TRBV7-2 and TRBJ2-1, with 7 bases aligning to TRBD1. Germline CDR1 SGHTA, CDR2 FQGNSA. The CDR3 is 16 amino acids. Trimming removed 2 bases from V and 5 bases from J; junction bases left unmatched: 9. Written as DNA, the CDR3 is TGTGCCAGCAGCTTATCTGGGACAGAGATTAACAATGAGCAGTTCTTC. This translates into CASSLSGTEINNEQFF.

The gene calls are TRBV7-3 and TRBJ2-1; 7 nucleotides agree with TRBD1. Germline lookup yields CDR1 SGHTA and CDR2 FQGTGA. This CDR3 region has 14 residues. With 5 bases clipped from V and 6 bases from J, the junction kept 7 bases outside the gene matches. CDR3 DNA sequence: TGTGCCAGCAGCCCGGGACAGAATGTCAATGAGCAGTTCTTC. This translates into CASSPGQNVNEQFF.

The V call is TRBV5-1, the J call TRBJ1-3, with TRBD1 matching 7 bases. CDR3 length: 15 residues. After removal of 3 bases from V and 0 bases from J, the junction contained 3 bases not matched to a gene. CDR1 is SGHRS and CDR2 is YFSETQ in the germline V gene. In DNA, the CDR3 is TGCGCCAGCAGCTACACAGGGGTCTCTGGAAACACCATATATTTT. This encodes CASSYTGVSGNTIYF.

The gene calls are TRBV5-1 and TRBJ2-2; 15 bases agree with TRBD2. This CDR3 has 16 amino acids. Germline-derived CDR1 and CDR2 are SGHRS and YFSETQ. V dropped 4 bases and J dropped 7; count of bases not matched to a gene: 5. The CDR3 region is CASSLGTSGRNGELFF. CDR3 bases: TGCGCCAGCAGCCTCGGGACTAGCGGGAGGAACGGGGAGCTGTTTTTT.

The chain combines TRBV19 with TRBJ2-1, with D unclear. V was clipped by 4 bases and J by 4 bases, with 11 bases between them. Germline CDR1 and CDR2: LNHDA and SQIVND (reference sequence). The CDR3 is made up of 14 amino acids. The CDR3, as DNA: TGTGCCAGTAGTACACCCCAAACATACAATGAGCAGTTCTTC. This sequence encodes CASSTPQTYNEQFF.

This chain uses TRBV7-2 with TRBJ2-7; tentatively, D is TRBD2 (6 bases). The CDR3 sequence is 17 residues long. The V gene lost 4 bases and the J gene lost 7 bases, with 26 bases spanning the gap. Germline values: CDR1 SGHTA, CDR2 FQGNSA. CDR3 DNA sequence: TGTGCCAGCAGCTATGGGATAATGGCGGGATCCTACGAAGAGCAGTACTTC. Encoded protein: CASSYGIMAGSYEEQYF.

The CDR3 bases are TGTGCCTGGAATGGACAGTTGAACACTGAAGCTTTCTTT. It translates to CAWNGQLNTEAFF. The gene calls are TRBV30 and TRBJ1-1; maybe TRBD1 (6 bases). The CDR3 is 13 amino acids. Germline V gives CDR1 GTSNPN, CDR2 SVGIG (reference sequence). V was clipped by 4 bases and J by 0 bases, with 9 bases between them.

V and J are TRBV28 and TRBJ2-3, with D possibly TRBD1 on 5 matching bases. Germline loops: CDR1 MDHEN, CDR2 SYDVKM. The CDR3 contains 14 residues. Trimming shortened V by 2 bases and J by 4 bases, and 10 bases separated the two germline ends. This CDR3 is CASSLIRVSDTQYF. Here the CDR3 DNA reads TGTGCCAGCAGTTTAATCAGGGTTTCAGATACGCAGTATTTT. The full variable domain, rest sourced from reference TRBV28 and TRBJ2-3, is DVKVTQSSRYLVKRTGEKVFLECVQDMDHENMFWYRQDPGLGLRLIYFSYDVKMKEKGDIPEGYSVSREKKERFSLILESASTNQTSMYLCASSLIRVSDTQYFGPGTRLTVL.

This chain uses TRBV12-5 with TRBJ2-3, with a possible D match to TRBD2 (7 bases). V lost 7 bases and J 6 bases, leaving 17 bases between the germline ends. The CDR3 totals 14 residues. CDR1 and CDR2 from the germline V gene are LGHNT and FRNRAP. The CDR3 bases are TGTGCTAGTGCCCTTGGGGGGGCGGTGGATACGCAGTATTTT. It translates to CASALGGAVDTQYF.

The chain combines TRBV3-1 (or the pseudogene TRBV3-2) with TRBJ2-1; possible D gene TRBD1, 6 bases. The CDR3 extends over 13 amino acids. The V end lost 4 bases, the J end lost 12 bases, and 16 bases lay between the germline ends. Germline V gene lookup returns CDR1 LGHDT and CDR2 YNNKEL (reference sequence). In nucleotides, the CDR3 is TGTGCCAGCAGCCTTGGGACACCAACCTTGCAGTTCTTC. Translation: CASSLGTPTLQFF.

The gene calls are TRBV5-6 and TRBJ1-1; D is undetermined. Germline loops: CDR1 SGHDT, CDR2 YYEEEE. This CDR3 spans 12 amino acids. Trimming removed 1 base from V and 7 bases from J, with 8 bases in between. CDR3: CASSLWAVEAFF. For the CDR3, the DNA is TGTGCCAGCAGCTTGTGGGCAGTTGAAGCTTTCTTT.

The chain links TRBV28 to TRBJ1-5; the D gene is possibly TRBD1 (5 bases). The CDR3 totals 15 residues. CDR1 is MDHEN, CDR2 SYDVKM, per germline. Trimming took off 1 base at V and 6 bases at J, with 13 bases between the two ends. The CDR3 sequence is CASSLSGLLVQPQHF. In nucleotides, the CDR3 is TGTGCCAGCAGTTTATCAGGGCTATTGGTTCAGCCCCAGCATTTT. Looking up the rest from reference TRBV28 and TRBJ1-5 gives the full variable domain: DVKVTQSSRYLVKRTGEKVFLECVQDMDHENMFWYRQDPGLGLRLIYFSYDVKMKEKGDIPEGYSVSREKKERFSLILESASTNQTSMYLCASSLSGLLVQPQHFGDGTRLSIL.

The CDR3 loop reads CASSIEVLHQPQHF. CDR3 nucleotides: TGTGCCAGTAGTATAGAAGTTTTACACCAGCCCCAGCATTTT. This chain uses TRBV19 with TRBJ1-5; D gene unclear. Germline values: CDR1 LNHDA, CDR2 SQIVND (reference sequence). The CDR3 extends over 14 amino acids. Trimming pared 0 bases from V and 7 bases from J, leaving 10 bases between.

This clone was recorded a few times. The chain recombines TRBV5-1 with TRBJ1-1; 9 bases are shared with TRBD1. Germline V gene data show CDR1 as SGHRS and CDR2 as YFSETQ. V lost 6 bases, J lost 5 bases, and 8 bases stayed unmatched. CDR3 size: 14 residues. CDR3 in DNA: TGCGCCAGCACCCAACAGGGGGCGTATACTGAAGCTTTCTTT. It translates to CASTQQGAYTEAFF.

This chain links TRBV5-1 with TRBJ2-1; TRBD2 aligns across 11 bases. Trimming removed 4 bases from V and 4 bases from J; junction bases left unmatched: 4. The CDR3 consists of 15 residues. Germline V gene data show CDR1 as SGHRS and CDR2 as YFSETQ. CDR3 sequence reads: CASSPLAGGYNEQFF. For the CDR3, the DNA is TGCGCCAGCAGCCCCTTAGCGGGAGGGTACAATGAGCAGTTCTTC. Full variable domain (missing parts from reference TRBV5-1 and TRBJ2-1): KAGVTQTPRYLIKTRGQQVTLSCSPISGHRSVSWYQQTPGQGLQFLFEYFSETQRNKGNFPGRFSGRQFSNSRSEMNVSTLELGDSALYLCASSPLAGGYNEQFFGPGTRLTVL.

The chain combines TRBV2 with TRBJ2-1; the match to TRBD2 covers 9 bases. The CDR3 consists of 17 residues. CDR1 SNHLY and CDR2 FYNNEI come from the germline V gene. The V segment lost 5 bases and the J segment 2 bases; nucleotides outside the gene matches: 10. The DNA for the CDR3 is TGTGCCAGCAGTAGGTTTAGCGGGAGCTCCACCTACAATGAGCAGTTCTTC. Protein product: CASSRFSGSSTYNEQFF. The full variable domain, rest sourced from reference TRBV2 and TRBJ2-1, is EPEVTQTPSHQVTQMGQEVILRCVPISNHLYFYWYRQILGQKVEFLVSFYNNEISEKSEIFDDQFSVERPDGSNFTLKIRSTKLEDSAMYFCASSRFSGSSTYNEQFFGPGTRLTVL.

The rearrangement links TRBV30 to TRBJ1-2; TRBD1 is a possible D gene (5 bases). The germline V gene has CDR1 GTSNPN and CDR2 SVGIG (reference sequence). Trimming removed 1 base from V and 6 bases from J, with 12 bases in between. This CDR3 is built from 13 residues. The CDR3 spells CAWSEGRRDGYTF. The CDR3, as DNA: TGTGCCTGGAGTGAGGGGAGGAGAGATGGCTACACCTTC.

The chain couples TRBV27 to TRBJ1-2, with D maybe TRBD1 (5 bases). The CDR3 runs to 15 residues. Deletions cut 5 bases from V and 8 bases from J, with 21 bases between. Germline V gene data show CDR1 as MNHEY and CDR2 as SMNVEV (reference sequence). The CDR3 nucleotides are TGTGCCAGCAGTCCGGGGGACCGACCTTCTAAGGGCTACACCTTC. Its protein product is CASSPGDRPSKGYTF.

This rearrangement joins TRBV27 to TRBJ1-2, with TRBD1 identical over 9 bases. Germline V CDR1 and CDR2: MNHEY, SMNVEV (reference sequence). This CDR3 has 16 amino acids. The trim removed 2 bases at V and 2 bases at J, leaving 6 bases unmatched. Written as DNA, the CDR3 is TGTGCCAGCAGTTTAATCCCGGGACAGGGCAACTATGGCTACACCTTC. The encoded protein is CASSLIPGQGNYGYTF.

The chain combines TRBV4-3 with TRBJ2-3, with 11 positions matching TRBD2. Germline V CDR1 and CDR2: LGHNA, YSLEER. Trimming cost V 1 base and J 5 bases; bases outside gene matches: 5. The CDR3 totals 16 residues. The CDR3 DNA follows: TGCGCCAGCAGCCAAGGTGCCGGACTAGCGGGAGATACGCAGTATTTT. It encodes CASSQGAGLAGDTQYF.

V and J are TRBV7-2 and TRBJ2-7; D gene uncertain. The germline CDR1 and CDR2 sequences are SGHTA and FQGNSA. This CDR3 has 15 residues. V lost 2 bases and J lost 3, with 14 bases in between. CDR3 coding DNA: TGTGCCAGCAGCTTATTACGGATGCCTAGCTACGAGCAGTACTTC. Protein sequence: CASSLLRMPSYEQYF.

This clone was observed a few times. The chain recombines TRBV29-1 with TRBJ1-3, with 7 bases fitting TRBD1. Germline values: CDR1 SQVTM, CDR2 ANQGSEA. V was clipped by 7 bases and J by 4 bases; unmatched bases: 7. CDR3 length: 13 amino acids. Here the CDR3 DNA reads TGCAGCGCCCGGACAGGTATCGGAAACACCATATATTTT. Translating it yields CSARTGIGNTIYF.

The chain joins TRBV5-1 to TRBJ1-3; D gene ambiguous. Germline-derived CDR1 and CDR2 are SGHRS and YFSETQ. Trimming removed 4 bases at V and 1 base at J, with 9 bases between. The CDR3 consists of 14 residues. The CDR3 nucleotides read TGCGCCAGCAGCGTCACAGCATCTGGAAACACCATATATTTT. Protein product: CASSVTASGNTIYF.

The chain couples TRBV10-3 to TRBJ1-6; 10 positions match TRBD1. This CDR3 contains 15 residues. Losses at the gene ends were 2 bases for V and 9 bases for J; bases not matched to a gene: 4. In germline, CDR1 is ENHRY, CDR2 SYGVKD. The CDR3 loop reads CAISETGTGASPLHF. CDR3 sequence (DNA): TGTGCCATCAGTGAGACCGGGACAGGGGCTTCACCCCTCCACTTT.